This T cell receptor (beta chain) was recorded in a study of T cell responses to AZD1222 COVID-19 vaccine. General study results and limits: Baseline serostatus was positive in only a handful of AZD1222 recipients.

By sample fraction, this clone is medium-sized. No antigen is known for it. Some clones are missing from TCRdb's copy, which holds only in-frame ones; the method was immunoSEQ multiplex PCR. This sample carries around 88,000 clones, around 92% of them seen once, and the ten largest clones take approximately 2.6%. Germline CDR1 MNHEY, CDR2 SMNVEV (reference sequence). With 8 bases clipped from V and 7 bases from J, the junction kept 14 bases outside the gene matches. This CDR3 is built from 14 residues. The clonotype was recovered from an adult in good health. The sample here was peripheral blood, taken on day 0 of MenACWY control vaccination. The chain combines TRBV27 with TRBJ2-7; 7 nucleotides align to TRBD2. The CDR3 DNA is TGTGCCAGCCAGAGCGGGGTGGCGGGTGGGGAGCAGTACTTC. Translated: CASQSGVAGGEQYF.